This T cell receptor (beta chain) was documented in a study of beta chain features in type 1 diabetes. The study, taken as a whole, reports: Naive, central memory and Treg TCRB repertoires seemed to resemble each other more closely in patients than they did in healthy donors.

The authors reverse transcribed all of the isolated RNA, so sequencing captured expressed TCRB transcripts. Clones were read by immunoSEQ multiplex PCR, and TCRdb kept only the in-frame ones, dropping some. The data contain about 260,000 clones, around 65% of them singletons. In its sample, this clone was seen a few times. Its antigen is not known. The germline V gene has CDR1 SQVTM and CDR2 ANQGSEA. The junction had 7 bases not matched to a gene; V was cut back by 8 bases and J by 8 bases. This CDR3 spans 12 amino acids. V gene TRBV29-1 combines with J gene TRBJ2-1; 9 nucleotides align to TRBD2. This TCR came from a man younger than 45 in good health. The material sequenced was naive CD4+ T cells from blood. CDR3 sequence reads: CSSSGGRHEQFF. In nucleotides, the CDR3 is TGCAGCTCGAGCGGGGGGAGGCATGAGCAGTTCTTC.